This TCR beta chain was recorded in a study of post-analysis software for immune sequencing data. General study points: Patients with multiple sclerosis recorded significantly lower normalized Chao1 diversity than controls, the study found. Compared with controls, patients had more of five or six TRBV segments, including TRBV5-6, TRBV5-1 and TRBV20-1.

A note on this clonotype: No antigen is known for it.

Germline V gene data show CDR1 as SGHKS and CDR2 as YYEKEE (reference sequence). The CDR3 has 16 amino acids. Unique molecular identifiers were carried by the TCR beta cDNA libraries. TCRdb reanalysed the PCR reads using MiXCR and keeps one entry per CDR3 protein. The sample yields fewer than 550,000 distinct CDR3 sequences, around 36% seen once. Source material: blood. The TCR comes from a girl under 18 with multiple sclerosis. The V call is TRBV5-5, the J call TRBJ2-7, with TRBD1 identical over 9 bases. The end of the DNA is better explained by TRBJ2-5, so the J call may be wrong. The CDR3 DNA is TGTGCCAGCAGCTTGACCGGGACAGGGCCGAGGGAGACCCAGTACTTC. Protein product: CASSLTGTGPRETQYF.